The next 21 T cell receptor beta chains were all read from a single sample in a study of graft-versus-host responses after intestinal transplantation. These receptors' antigens are unknown. TCRdb's copy holds only in-frame clones and misses some; the assay was immunoSEQ multiplex PCR. The sample consists of more than 60,000 clones, roughly 88% of them appearing once. The sample in question was unstimulated CD8+ T cells sorted from spleen or lymph node cells, obtained before intestinal transplant. These receptors originate from a human donor who received an intestinal transplant.

The chain employs TRBV9 and TRBJ2-5, with D perhaps TRBD2 (7 bases). Trimming cost V 0 bases and J 4 bases, with 16 bases left between them. From germline, CDR1 is SGDLS and CDR2 YYNGEE. The CDR3 length is 16 residues. The CDR3 coding sequence is TGTGCCAGCAGCGTAGGGGGGGGCCCGGGGGGAGAGACCCAGTACTTC. Translating it yields CASSVGGGPGGETQYF.

This chain links TRBV2 with TRBJ1-3; 9 nucleotides align to TRBD1. CDR1 is SNHLY and CDR2 is FYNNEI in the germline V gene. V lost 5 bases and J lost 4; bases outside the gene matches: 9. The CDR3 covers 16 residues. The CDR3 DNA sequence: TGTGCCAGCAGTATCCCCCGGGACAGGGCCGGAAACACCATATATTTT. Encoded protein: CASSIPRDRAGNTIYF. Using reference TRBV2 and TRBJ1-3 for the parts outside the CDR3, the full variable domain is EPEVTQTPSHQVTQMGQEVILRCVPISNHLYFYWYRQILGQKVEFLVSFYNNEISEKSEIFDDQFSVERPDGSNFTLKIRSTKLEDSAMYFCASSIPRDRAGNTIYFGEGSWLTVV.

The chain uses TRBV6-1 and TRBJ1-2; D not resolved. The V end was cut by 3 bases, the J end by 4 bases, with 12 bases between. The CDR3 is 14 amino acids. Germline values: CDR1 MNHNS, CDR2 SASEGT. The CDR3: CASSERQFLYGYTF. As DNA, the CDR3 is TGTGCCAGCAGTGAGAGGCAGTTCCTCTATGGCTACACCTTC.

This clone was counted only a few times. V is TRBV29-1 and J is TRBJ1-2, with a weak D call TRBD1 (6 bases). The ends were cut back, 7 bases at V and 2 bases at J, with 11 bases in the middle. Germline V CDR1 and CDR2: SQVTM, ANQGSEA. This CDR3 comprises 12 residues. CDR3 in DNA: TGCAGCGCCCCTAGGGGGAACTATGGCTACACCTTC. It specifies CSAPRGNYGYTF.

V is TRBV7-9 and J is TRBJ1-1; tentatively, D is TRBD1 (6 bases). CDR1 is SEHNR, CDR2 FQNEAQ, per germline (reference sequence). V lost 8 bases and J lost 8, with 15 bases in between. CDR3 size: 12 residues. CDR3 in DNA: TGTGCCAGCGCCCCAGGGGATACAGAAGCTTTCTTT. Translated: CASAPGDTEAFF.

This clone was detected only once. The chain recombines TRBV9 with TRBJ1-2; D remains ambiguous. With 7 bases removed from V and 7 bases from J, the gap between germline ends came to 14 bases. Per germline, CDR1 SGDLS and CDR2 YYNGEE. CDR3 size: 12 residues. This CDR3 is CASGGLYVGYTF. The DNA for the CDR3 is TGTGCCAGCGGCGGACTTTACGTTGGCTACACCTTC.

The genes are TRBV5-6 and TRBJ1-3; TRBD1 might be the D (5 bases). This CDR3 spans 16 amino acids. From germline, CDR1 is SGHDT and CDR2 YYEEEE. V was shortened by 0 bases and J by 0 bases, with 10 bases between the two germline ends. The CDR3 loop reads CASSLAGGLSGNTIYF. The CDR3 DNA reads TGTGCCAGCAGCTTGGCGGGGGGACTCTCTGGAAACACCATATATTTT.

The rearrangement uses TRBV6-6 and TRBJ2-7; perhaps TRBD2 as D (5 bases). This CDR3 is 12 amino acids long. V was clipped by 8 bases and J by 2 bases, with 10 bases between them. Germline CDR1 MNHNY, CDR2 SVGAGI (reference sequence). The CDR3 is CASGLGTYEQYF. CDR3 nucleotides: TGTGCCAGCGGACTGGGGACCTACGAGCAGTACTTC.

The rearrangement uses TRBV7-9 and TRBJ2-5; possibly TRBD1 for D (5 bases). This CDR3 has 14 residues. Trimming took 1 base from V and 5 from J, leaving 11 bases between them. Germline V CDR1 and CDR2: SEHNR, FQNEAQ (reference sequence). This chain's CDR3 is CASSLDYQGETQYF. Here the CDR3 DNA reads TGTGCCAGCAGCTTAGACTATCAGGGCGAGACCCAGTACTTC.

The chain couples TRBV4-1 to TRBJ1-6; D perhaps matches TRBD1 (5 bases). This CDR3 region has 13 residues. V gave up 4 bases and J gave up 14 bases, with 15 bases separating them. Germline CDR1 reads MGHRA; CDR2 reads YSYEKL. CDR3 DNA: TGCGCCAGCAGCCCTCGGGACTCAGGGTCCCTCCACTTT. Its protein product is CASSPRDSGSLHF.

This sequence joins TRBV29-1 and TRBJ1-2; no definite D call. In germline, CDR1 is SQVTM, CDR2 ANQGSEA. CDR3 length equals 13 residues. Between the trimmed V and J ends, which lost 2 bases and 4 bases, there was a span of 11 bases. This chain's CDR3 is CSVEPGGGYGYTF. As DNA, the CDR3 is TGCAGCGTTGAACCGGGAGGAGGCTATGGCTACACCTTC.

This clone was seen more than once but under ten times. The chain joins TRBV27 to TRBJ2-7; 9 nucleotides match TRBD1. V was clipped by 7 bases and J by 6 bases; unmatched bases: 10. Germline CDR1 reads MNHEY; CDR2 reads SMNVEV (reference sequence). This CDR3 has 14 amino acids. Written as DNA, the CDR3 is TGTGCCAGCACCCCGGGGGACAGGGCCCTCGAGCAGTACTTC. Encoded protein: CASTPGDRALEQYF.

The chain joins TRBV5-6 to TRBJ1-2, with 7 positions matching TRBD1. This CDR3 region has 16 residues. J gave up 4 bases and V 4 bases, and 13 bases lay outside the gene matches. The germline V gene encodes CDR1 SGHDT and CDR2 YYEEEE. CDR3 loop: CASSPVGTDHAYGYTF. The DNA for the CDR3 is TGTGCCAGCAGCCCCGTCGGGACAGATCATGCCTATGGCTACACCTTC.

This clone was observed a single time. J is TRBJ1-2 and V is TRBV29-1; TRBD1 agrees at 7 bases. CDR1 is SQVTM, CDR2 ANQGSEA, per germline. V lost 5 bases, J lost 0 bases, and 6 bases stayed unmatched. There are 14 residues in the CDR3. CDR3 protein: CSVQGDPTNYGYTF. The DNA for the CDR3 is TGCAGCGTTCAGGGGGACCCAACTAACTATGGCTACACCTTC.

The gene calls are TRBV4-1 and TRBJ1-1; tentative D call: TRBD1 (5 bases). This CDR3 contains 14 residues. Germline assignment: CDR1 MGHRA and CDR2 YSYEKL. V dropped 4 bases and J dropped 1 base, with 10 bases sitting between them. DNA of the CDR3: TGCGCCAGCAGCCCCTCTAGGGGGAACACTGAAGCTTTCTTT. Residues: CASSPSRGNTEAFF.

This sequence joins TRBV11-2 and TRBJ2-5; D unclear. V was pared by 2 bases and J by 5 bases, with 6 bases between. Germline loops: CDR1 SGHAT, CDR2 FQNNGV. The CDR3 totals 12 residues. The CDR3, as DNA: TGTGCCAGCAGCTTAATTGGCGAGACCCAGTACTTC. Protein sequence: CASSLIGETQYF.

The sample holds one count of this clone. The chain is built from TRBV6-5 and TRBJ2-1, with 10 bases that match TRBD2. The germline V gene has CDR1 MNHEY and CDR2 SVGAGI. V lost 5 bases to trimming and J lost 10 bases; unmatched junction nucleotides: 8. This CDR3 contains 14 residues. This CDR3 reads CASSESGGAWEQFF. The CDR3 nucleotides read TGTGCCAGCAGTGAGAGCGGGGGGGCCTGGGAGCAGTTCTTC.

The chain couples TRBV13 to TRBJ2-3; D is ambiguous. Trimming pared 6 bases from V and 3 bases from J, leaving 7 bases between. This CDR3 contains 12 residues. Germline CDR1 reads PRHDT; CDR2 reads FYEKMQ (reference sequence). The CDR3 loop is CASSSVTDTQYF. The CDR3 DNA reads TGTGCCAGCAGTTCGGTTACAGATACGCAGTATTTT.

The V and J genes are TRBV18 and TRBJ2-1, with a weak D call TRBD2 (6 bases). The CDR3 runs 16 residues. Germline values: CDR1 KGHSH, CDR2 LQKENI. V was shortened by 6 bases and J by 7 bases, with 22 bases between the two germline ends. The CDR3 loop reads CASSTVASGGRNEQFF. The CDR3 bases are TGTGCCAGCTCGACCGTAGCCTCCGGGGGTAGGAATGAGCAGTTCTTC.

V usage is TRBV9 and J usage is TRBJ2-7, with TRBD1 matching over 9 bases. V shed 2 bases and J 5 bases; nucleotides not matched to a gene: 5. The germline V gene has CDR1 SGDLS and CDR2 YYNGEE. CDR3 length equals 14 residues. CDR3 in amino acids: CASSVTGGVNEQYF. The CDR3 region has the DNA TGTGCCAGCAGCGTGACAGGGGGAGTCAACGAGCAGTACTTC.

The rearrangement joins TRBV7-3 to TRBJ1-1, with D tentatively TRBD1 (6 bases). The germline CDR1 and CDR2 sequences are SGHTA and FQGTGA. The CDR3 spans 15 residues. V shed 4 bases and J shed 2 bases, with 14 bases lying between them. Here the CDR3 DNA reads TGTGCCAGCAGCTCCTACAGGGACGGTAACACTGAAGCTTTCTTT. Translating it yields CASSSYRDGNTEAFF.